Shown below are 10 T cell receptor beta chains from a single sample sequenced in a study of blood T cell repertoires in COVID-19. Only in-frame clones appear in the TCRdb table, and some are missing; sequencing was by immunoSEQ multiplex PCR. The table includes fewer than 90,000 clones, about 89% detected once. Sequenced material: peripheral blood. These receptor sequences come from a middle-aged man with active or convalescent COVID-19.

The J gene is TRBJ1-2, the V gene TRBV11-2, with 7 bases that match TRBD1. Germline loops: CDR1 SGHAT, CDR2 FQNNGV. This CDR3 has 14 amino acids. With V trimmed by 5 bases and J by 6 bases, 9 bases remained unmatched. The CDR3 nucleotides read TGTGCCAGCAGCCCCATTACAGGGGCCCATGGCTACACCTTC. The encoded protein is CASSPITGAHGYTF.

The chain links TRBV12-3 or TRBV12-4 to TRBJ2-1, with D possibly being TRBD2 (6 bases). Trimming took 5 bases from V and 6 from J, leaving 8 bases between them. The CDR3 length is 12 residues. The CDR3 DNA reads TGTGCCAGCAGTCGGGGAGGCAATGAGCAGTTCTTC. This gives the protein CASSRGGNEQFF.

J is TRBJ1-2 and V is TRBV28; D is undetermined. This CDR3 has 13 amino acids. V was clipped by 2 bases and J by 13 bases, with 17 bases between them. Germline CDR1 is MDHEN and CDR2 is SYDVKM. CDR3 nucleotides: TGTGCCAGCAGTTTAGGAGTGGCCACCCGGCTCACCTTC. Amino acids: CASSLGVATRLTF.

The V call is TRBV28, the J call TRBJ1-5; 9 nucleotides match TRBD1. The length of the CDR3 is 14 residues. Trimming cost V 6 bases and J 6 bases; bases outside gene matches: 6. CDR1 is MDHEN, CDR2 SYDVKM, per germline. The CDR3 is CASSTGTGSQPQHF. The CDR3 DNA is TGTGCCAGCAGCACCGGGACAGGGAGTCAGCCCCAGCATTTT. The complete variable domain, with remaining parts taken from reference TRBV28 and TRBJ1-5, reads DVKVTQSSRYLVKRTGEKVFLECVQDMDHENMFWYRQDPGLGLRLIYFSYDVKMKEKGDIPEGYSVSREKKERFSLILESASTNQTSMYLCASSTGTGSQPQHFGDGTRLSIL.

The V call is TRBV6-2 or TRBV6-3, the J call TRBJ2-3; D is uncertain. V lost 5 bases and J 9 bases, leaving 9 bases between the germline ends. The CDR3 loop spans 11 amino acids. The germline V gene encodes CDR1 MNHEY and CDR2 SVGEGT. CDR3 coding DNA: TGTGCCAGCAGTGTCCCGTCGACGCAGTATTTT. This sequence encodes CASSVPSTQYF.

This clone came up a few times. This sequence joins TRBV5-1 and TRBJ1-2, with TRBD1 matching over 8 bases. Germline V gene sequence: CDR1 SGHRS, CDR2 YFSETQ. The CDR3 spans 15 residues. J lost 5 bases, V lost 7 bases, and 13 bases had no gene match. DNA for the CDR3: TGCGCCAGCCGAGAGAAGGACAGGGAGTTTTATGGCTACACCTTC. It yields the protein CASREKDREFYGYTF.

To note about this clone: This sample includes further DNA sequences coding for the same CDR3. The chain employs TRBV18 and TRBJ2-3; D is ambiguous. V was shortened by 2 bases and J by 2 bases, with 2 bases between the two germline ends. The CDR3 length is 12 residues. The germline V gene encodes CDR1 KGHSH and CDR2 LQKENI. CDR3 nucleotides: TGTGCCAGCTCACCATACACAGATACGCAGTATTTT. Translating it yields CASSPYTDTQYF.

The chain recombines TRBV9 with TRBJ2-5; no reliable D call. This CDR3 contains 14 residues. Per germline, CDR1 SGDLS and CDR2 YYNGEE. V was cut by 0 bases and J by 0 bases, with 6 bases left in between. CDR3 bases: TGTGCCAGCAGCGTAGAAAGCCACCAAGAGACCCAGTACTTC. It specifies CASSVESHQETQYF.

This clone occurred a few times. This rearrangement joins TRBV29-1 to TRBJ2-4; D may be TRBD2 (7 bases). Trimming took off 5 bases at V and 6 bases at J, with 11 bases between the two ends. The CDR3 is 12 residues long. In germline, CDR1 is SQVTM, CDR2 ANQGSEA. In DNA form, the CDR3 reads TGCAGCGTTCACAGGGAGGGAAACATTCAGTACTTC. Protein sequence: CSVHREGNIQYF.

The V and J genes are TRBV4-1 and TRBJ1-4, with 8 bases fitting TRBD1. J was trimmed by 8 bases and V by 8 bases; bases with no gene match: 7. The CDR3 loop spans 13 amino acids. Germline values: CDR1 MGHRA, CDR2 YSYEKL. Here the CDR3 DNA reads TGCGCCAGCCAAAGGACAGGGCACGAAAAACTGTTTTTT. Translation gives CASQRTGHEKLFF.